Reported below is one TCR beta chain. Its antigen is undetermined. In the same sample, other DNA sequences code for this CDR3. The record originates from a study of shared clonotypes between healthy human individuals. Study findings and constraints: In contrast to clonotypes shared by all four donors, non-shared clonotypes had lower generation probabilities.

Donors were healthy HIV-negative adults without recent acute infections or vaccinations. Caucasian adults residing in Nashville, Tennessee made up all the donors. A CD45RA+ naive subset and a CD45RA-negative memory subset were split from CD4+ cells. V gave up 3 bases and J gave up 6 bases, with 6 bases separating them. Germline assignment: CDR1 MDHEN and CDR2 SYDVKM. The CDR3 length is 12 residues. Measured with immunoSEQ multiplex PCR; TCRdb has only the in-frame clones, and not every one. The sample holds roughly 1.5 million clones, approximately 98% seen once. This receptor was obtained from a man aged 25 to 40 in good health. Source material: naive CD4+ T cells sorted from blood. Specified subset: CD45RA+ positively selected. The J gene is TRBJ1-5, the V gene TRBV28; the D is unclear. The CDR3 here is CASSLVGQPQHF. The CDR3 nucleotides are TGTGCCAGCAGTTTGGTGGGTCAGCCCCAGCATTTT.